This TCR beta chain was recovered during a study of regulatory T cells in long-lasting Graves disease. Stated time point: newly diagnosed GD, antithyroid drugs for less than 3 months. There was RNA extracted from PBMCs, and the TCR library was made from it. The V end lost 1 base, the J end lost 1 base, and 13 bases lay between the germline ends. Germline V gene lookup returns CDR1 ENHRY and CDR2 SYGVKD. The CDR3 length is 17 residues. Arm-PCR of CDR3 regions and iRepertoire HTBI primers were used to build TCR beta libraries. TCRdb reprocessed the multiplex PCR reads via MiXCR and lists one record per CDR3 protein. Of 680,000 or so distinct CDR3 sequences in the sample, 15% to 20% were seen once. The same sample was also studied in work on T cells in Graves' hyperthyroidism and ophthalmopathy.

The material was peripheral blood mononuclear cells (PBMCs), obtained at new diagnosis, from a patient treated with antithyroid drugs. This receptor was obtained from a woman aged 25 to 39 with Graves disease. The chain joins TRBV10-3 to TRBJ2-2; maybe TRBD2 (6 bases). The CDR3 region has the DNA TGTGCCATCAGTGAGTTTAGCGGAGGATTGAACACCGGGGAGCTGTTTTTT. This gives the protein CAISEFSGGLNTGELFF.